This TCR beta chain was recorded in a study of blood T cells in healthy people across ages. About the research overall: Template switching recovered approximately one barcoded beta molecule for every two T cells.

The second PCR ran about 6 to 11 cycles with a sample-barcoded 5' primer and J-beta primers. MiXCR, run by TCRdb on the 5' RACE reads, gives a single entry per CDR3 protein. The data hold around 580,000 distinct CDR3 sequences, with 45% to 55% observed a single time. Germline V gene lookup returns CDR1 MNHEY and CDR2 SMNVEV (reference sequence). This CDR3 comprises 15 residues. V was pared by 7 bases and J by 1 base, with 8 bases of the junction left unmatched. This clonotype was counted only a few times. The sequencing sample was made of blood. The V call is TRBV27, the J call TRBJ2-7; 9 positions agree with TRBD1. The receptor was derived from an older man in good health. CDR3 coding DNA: TGTGCCAGCACCCCCCTCGGGACAGGGTCCTACGAGCAGTACTTC. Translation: CASTPLGTGSYEQYF.